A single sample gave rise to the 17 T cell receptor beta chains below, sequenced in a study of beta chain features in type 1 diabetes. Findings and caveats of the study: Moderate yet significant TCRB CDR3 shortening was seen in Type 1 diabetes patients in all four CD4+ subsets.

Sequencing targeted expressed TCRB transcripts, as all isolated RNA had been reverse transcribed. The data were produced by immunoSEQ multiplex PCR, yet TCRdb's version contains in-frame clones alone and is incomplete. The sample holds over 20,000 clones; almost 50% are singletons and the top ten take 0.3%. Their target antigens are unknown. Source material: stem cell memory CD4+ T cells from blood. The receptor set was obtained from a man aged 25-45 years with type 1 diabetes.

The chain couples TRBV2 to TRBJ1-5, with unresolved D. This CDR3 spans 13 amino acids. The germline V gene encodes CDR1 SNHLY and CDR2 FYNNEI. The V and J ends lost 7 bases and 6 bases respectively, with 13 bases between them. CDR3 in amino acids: CASTSPGGQPQHF. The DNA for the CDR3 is TGTGCCAGCACCTCCCCAGGAGGTCAGCCCCAGCATTTT.

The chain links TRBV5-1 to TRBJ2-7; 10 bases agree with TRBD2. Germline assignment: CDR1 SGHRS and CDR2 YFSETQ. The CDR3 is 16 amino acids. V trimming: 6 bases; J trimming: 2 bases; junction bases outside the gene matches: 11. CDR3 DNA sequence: TGCGCCAGCAAATTGGGGGCTAGCGGGGGACCCTACGAGCAGTACTTC. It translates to CASKLGASGGPYEQYF. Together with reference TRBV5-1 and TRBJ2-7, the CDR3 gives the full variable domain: KAGVTQTPRYLIKTRGQQVTLSCSPISGHRSVSWYQQTPGQGLQFLFEYFSETQRNKGNFPGRFSGRQFSNSRSEMNVSTLELGDSALYLCASKLGASGGPYEQYFGPGTRLTVT.

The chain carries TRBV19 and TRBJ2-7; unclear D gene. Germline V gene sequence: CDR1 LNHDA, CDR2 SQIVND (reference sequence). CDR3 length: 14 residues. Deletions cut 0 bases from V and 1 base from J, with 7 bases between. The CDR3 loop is CASSIEPSSYEQYF. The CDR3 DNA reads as TGTGCCAGTAGTATAGAACCGAGTTCCTACGAGCAGTACTTC.

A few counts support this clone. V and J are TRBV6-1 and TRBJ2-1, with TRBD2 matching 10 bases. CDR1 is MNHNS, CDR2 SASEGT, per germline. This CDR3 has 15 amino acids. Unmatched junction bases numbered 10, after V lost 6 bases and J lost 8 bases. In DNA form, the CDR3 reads TGTGCCAGCAGGAGAGCGGGGGGGCCGTTGGATGAGCAGTTCTTC. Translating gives CASRRAGGPLDEQFF.

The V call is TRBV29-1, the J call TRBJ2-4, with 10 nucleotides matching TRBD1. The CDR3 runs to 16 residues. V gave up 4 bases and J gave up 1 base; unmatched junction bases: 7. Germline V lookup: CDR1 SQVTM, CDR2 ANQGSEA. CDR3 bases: TGCAGCGTTGCCACCGGGACAGGGGTGGCCAAAAACATTCAGTACTTC. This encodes CSVATGTGVAKNIQYF.

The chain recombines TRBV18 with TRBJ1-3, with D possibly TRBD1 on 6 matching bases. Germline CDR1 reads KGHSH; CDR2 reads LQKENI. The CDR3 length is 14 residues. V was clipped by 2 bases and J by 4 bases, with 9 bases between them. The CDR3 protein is CASSPWTAGNTIYF. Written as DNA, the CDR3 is TGTGCCAGCTCACCATGGACAGCGGGAAACACCATATATTTT.

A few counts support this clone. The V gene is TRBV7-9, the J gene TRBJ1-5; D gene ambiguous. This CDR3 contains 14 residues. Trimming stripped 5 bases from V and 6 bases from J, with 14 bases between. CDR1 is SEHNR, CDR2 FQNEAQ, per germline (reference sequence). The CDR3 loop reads CASSPPSDSQPQHF. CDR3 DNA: TGTGCCAGCAGCCCACCGAGTGATAGTCAGCCCCAGCATTTT. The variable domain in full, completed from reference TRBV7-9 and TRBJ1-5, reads DTGVSQNPRHKITKRGQNVTFRCDPISEHNRLYWYRQTLGQGPEFLTYFQNEAQLEKSRLLSDRFSAERPKGSFSTLEIQRTEQGDSAMYLCASSPPSDSQPQHFGDGTRLSIL.

This CDR3 is CASSLAVQDYEQYF. The CDR3 bases are TGTGCCAGCAGCTTAGCAGTGCAGGACTACGAGCAGTACTTC. The rearrangement links TRBV7-2 to TRBJ2-7; D is undetermined. This CDR3 contains 14 residues. In germline, CDR1 is SGHTA, CDR2 FQGNSA. Trimming shortened V by 0 bases and J by 3 bases, and 9 bases separated the two germline ends.

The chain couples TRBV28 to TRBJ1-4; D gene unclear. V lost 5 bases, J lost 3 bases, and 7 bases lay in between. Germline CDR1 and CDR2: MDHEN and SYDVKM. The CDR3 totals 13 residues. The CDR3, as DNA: TGTGCCAGCAGTCTTCCGGCTAATGAAAAACTGTTTTTT. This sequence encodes CASSLPANEKLFF.

CDR3 residues: CASSRGGGAHTGYTF. The CDR3 DNA reads TGTGCCAGCAGCCGAGGGGGAGGGGCACATACCGGCTACACCTTC. V and J are TRBV7-2 and TRBJ1-2, with a possible D match to TRBD1 (6 bases). Trimming took 5 bases from V and 8 from J, leaving 21 bases between them. Germline V CDR1 and CDR2: SGHTA, FQGNSA. This CDR3 region has 15 residues.

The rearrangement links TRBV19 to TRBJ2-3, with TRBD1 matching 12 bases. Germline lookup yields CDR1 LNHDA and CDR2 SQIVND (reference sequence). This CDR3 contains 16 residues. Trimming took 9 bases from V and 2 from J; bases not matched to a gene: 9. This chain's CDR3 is CASQKTGQGATDTQYF. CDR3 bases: TGTGCCAGCCAAAAAACGGGACAGGGGGCCACAGATACGCAGTATTTT.

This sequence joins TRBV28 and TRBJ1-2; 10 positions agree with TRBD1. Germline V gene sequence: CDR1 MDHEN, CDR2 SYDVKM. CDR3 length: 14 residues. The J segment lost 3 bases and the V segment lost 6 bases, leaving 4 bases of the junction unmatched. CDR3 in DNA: TGTGCCAGCAGGTCGACAGGGGGCGACTATGGCTACACCTTC. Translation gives CASRSTGGDYGYTF.

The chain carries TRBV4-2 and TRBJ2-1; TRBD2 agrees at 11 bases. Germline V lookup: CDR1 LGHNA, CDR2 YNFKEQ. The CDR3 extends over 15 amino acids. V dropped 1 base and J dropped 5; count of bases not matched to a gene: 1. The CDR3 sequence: CASSQVAGGDNEQFF. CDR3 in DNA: TGTGCCAGCAGCCAAGTAGCGGGAGGGGACAATGAGCAGTTCTTC.

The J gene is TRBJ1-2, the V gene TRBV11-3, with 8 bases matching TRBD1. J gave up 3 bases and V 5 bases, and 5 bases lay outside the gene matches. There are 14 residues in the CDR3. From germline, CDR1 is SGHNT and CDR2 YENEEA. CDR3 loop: CASSPADRDYGYTF. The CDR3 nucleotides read TGTGCCAGCAGCCCGGCGGACAGGGACTATGGCTACACCTTC. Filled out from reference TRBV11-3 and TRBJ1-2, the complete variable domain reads EAGVVQSPRYKIIEKKQPVAFWCNPISGHNTLYWYLQNLGQGPELLIRYENEEAVDDSQLPKDRFSAERLKGVDSTLKIQPAELGDSAVYLCASSPADRDYGYTFGSGTRLTVV.

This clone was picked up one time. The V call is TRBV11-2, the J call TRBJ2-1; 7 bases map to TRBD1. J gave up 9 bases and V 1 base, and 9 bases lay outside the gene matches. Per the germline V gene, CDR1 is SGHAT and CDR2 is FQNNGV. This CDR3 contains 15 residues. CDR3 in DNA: TGTGCCAGCAGCTTAGGGTTGACAGGGATGAGTGAGCAGTTCTTC. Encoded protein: CASSLGLTGMSEQFF.

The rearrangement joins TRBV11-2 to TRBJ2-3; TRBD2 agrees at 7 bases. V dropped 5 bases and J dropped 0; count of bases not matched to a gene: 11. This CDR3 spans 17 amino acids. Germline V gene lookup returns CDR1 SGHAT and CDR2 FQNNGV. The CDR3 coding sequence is TGTGCCAGCAGCCAACCGGGGGGTCTGACTAGCACAGATACGCAGTATTTT. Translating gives CASSQPGGLTSTDTQYF.

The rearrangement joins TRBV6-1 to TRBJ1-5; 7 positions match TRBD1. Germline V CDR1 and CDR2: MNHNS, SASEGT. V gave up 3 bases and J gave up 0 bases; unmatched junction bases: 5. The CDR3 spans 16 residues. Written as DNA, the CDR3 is TGTGCCAGCAGTGAGTGGGGACAGTTTAGCAATCAGCCCCAGCATTTT. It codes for CASSEWGQFSNQPQHF.